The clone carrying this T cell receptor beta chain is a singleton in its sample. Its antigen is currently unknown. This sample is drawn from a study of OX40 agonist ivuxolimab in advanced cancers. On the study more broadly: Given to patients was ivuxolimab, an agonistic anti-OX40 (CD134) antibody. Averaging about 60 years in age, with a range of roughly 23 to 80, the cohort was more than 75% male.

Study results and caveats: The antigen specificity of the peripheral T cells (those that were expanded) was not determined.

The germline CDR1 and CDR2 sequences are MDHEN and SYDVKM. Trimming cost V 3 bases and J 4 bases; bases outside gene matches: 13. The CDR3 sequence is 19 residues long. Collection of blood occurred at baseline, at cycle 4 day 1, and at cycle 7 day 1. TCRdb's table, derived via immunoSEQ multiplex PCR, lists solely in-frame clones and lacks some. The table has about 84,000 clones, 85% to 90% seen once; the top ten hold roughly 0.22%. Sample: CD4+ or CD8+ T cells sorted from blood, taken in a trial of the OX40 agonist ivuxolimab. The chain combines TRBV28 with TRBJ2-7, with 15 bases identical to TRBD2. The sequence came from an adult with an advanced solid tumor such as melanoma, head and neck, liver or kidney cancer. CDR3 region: CASSFPRTGGLAGGYEQYF. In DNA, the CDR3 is TGTGCCAGCAGTTTCCCCAGGACAGGGGGACTAGCGGGGGGTTACGAGCAGTACTTC.